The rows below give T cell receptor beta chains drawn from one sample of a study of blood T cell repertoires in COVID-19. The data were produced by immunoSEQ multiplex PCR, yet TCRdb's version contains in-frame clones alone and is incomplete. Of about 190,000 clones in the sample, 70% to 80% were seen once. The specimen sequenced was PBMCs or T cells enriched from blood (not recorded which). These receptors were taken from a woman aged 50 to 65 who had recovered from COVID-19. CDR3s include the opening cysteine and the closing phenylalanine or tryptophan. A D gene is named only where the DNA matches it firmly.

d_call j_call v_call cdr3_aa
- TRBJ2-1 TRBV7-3 CASSLIGDNEQFF
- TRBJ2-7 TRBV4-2 CASSQAADSPGEQYF
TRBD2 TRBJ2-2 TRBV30 CAWSGLAGTNTGELFF
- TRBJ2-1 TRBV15 CATQPDRHSYNEQFF
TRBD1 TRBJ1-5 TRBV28 CANDRAGNQPQHF
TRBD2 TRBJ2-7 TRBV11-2 CASSLELAGTYEQYF
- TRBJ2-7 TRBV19 CASSKRQEGSYEQYF
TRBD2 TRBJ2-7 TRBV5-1 CASRTGTSVSYEQYF
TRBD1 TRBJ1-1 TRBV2 CASRTGTGEGEAFF
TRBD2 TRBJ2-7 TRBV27 CASSQREGGEQYF
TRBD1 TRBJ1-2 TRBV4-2 CASSRSGTGDLKAYGYTF
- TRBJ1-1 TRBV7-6 CASSAGEGRSTFF
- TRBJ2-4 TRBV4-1 CASSQALRDIQYF
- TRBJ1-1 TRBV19 CASSMGAVGGTEAFF
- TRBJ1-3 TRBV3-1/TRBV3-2 CASSQGLVNTGNTIYF
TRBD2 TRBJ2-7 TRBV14 CASSPLGGWEQYF
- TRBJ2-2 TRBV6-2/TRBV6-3 CASSWRALNTGELFF
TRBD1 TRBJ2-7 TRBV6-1 CASSEVTGGVYEQYF
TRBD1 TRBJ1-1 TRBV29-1 CSVPPPGGYTEAFF
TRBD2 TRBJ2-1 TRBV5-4 CASSGSGRASGEQFF
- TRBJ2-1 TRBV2 CASTLTPSSYNEQFF
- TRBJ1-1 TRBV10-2 CASSGQQGVGNTEAFF
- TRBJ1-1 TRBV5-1 CASSHPDRENTEAFF
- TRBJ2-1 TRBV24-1 CAPSGGVYNEQFF
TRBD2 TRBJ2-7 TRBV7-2 CASSPRGGRLYEQYF
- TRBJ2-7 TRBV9 CASSVELTYEQYF
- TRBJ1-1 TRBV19 CASSIDQEGTEAFF
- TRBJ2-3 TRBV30 CAWSKPLGTDTQYF
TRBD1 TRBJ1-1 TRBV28 CASSFQGVTEAFF
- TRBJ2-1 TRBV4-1 CASSLPGERRNEQFF
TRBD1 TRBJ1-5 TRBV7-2 CASSLAGQDSNQPQHF
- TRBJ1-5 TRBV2 CASSERGYQPQHF
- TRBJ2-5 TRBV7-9 CAGGLGGETQYF
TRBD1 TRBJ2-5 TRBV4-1 CASSQGGQGLGETQYF
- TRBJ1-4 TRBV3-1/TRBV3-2 CASRAQGEKLFF
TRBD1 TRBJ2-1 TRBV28 CASSSAGTGHYNEQFF